The clone carrying this T cell receptor (beta chain) was recorded once. With baseline, cycle 4 day 1, and cycle 7 day 1 as timepoints, blood was sampled. Repertoires were generated with immunoSEQ multiplex PCR, while TCRdb's copy carries only in-frame clones and drops some. The sample contains over 40,000 clones, roughly 80% of which appear only once. The data were obtained in a study of OX40 agonist ivuxolimab in advanced cancers. The sequencing used CD4+ or CD8+ T cells sorted from blood, collected in a trial of the OX40 agonist ivuxolimab. The receptor was derived from an adult with an advanced solid tumor such as melanoma, head and neck, liver or kidney cancer.

This chain's CDR3 is CASSTSRVGEQYF. The CDR3 nucleotides are TGTGCCAGTAGTACCTCCAGGGTGGGCGAGCAGTACTTC. The chain employs TRBV19 and TRBJ2-7; D possibly corresponds to TRBD1 (5 bases). V was pared by 4 bases and J by 6 bases, with 13 bases between. Germline V gene lookup returns CDR1 LNHDA and CDR2 SQIVND (reference sequence). There are 13 residues in the CDR3. Based on the CDR3 plus reference TRBV19 and TRBJ2-7, the full variable domain is DGGITQSPKYLFRKEGQNVTLSCEQNLNHDAMYWYRQDPGQGLRLIYYSQIVNDFQKGDIAEGYSVSREKKESFPLTVTSAQKNPTAFYLCASSTSRVGEQYFGPGTRLTVT.